Detailed here is one T cell receptor (beta chain). These data belong to a study of patients and donors after allogeneic stem cell transplantation. This CDR3 has 13 residues. Deletions cut 2 bases from V and 4 bases from J, with 9 bases between. Germline V gene sequence: CDR1 MNHEY, CDR2 SMNVEV (reference sequence). TCRdb redid the calling of the RT-PCR reads with MiXCR, one entry per CDR3 protein. The sample contains approximately 220,000 distinct CDR3 sequences, around 40% of which appear only once. The sample consisted of blood, either unsorted or a sorted T cell fraction (not recorded which). The chain is built from TRBV27 and TRBJ2-7; D uncertain. This TCR came from a human donor who was either an allogeneic HSCT recipient or a stem cell or donor lymphocyte infusion donor (not recorded which). It is not recorded whose cells these are; they may come from a transplant donor. CDR3 nucleotides: TGTGCCAGCAGTTTAGGGCATCTTTACGAGCAGTACTTC. Amino acids: CASSLGHLYEQYF.